The T cell receptor (beta chain) under discussion was sequenced for a study of identical twins (dated by TCRdb to about 2016). Notes on the research overall: To test whether fetal clonotypes persist, this study deep-sequenced TCR alpha and beta repertoires from monozygotic twins, from unrelated adults of various ages, and from cord blood. To rule out contamination, the twin experiments were replicated at different times with different library preparation protocols. Results the study describes overall, beyond this receptor: Zero-insertion analyses could be partly confounded by invariant T cells such as MAIT and iNKT, though diverse VJ usage argued against such confounding for most clonotypes. Compared with coincidental sharing between unrelated individuals, out-of-frame TCR alpha sequences shared between twins had an excess of sequences with low generation probability. Because the same donors could not be followed over many years, conclusions were based on cross-sectional statistical analysis. In monozygotic twins, out-of-frame TCR alpha sharing was systematically underestimated by recombination models, although the models agreed with sharing between unrelated individuals. Abundant cord blood beta clonotypes carried fewer insertions; young adult naive repertoires showed a weaker similar trend, while memory repertoires showed none. The excess sharing between twins in beta out-of-frame sequences was weaker because fewer shared sequences reduced the signal-to-noise ratio.

Every donor was a healthy Caucasian. The twin cohort consisted of three pairs of female monozygotic twins, all aged roughly 18 to 30 years. RNA for TCR libraries was isolated from peripheral blood mononuclear cells. The germline ends are 15 bases apart after V is trimmed by 4 bases and J by 8 bases. Sequences SGHTA (CDR1) and FQGTGA (CDR2) are obtained from the germline V gene. There are 14 amino acids in the CDR3, from cysteine to phenylalanine inclusive. CDR3 DNA only is kept here, 42 bases in frame from base 1. The library was built by means of 5' RACE. Reads for this sample came from an Illumina HiSeq 2000. A universal primer binding site was added through template switching, and the final cDNA carried a unique molecular identifier so that TCR cDNA molecules could be counted accurately. Specific primers in the conserved constant-segment region were used to synthesize first-strand cDNA for TCR alpha and beta chains. To control for contamination, every cDNA library carried two barcodes: a SMART-Mk sample barcode plus Illumina barcodes. Two successive PCR steps introduced TruSeq adapter sequences along with Illumina sample barcodes. The Illumina HiSeq platform was used with custom primers to sequence TCR alpha and beta cDNA libraries. On the authors' methods: MiGEC processed the raw reads to extract unique molecular identifiers, while MiXCR was used to determine the CDR3 positions. For each individual, recombination models were inferred using an EM algorithm with the repgenHMM and IGoR tools. The tcR package in R was used for shared clonotype analysis, with sharing normalized by the product of cloneset sizes. To study raw recombination without the effects of thymic and clonal selection, out-of-frame nonproductive sequences were analyzed. TCRdb reprocessing: public reads trimmed at Q25 with fastp, clones called with MiXCR, in-frame beta chains kept. Rows merge per CDR3 protein into single entries with the most common DNA and genes. The V and J calls were not made by the authors but by TCRdb's processing. Counted in this sample were hundreds of thousands of distinct CDR3 sequences; approximately 18% of them appeared once. Around 13% of the sample is held by the ten biggest clonotypes.

As for this clonotype: No antigen is known for it. Base qualities are missing; no much larger clone stands one base away.

This same sample was also taken into another study, of T cells expressing NK-cell markers. Drawing on the second study: In sorted CD3+CD56+NKG2C+, CD3+CD56+NKG2C- and CD3+CD56-NKG2C+ T-cell subsets from several donors, TCR beta-chain repertoires were profiled. Seven of the eight sequenced donors were HCMV-seropositive and one was HCMV-seronegative. In several experiments an anti-gammadeltaTCR antibody was added to restrict sorting to alphabetaTCR-expressing T cells. In six donors, the dominant CD3+CD56+NKG2C+ clonotypes were among the top 10 CD8+ clonotypes and accounted for about 1.0-7.0% of CD8+ T cells. Those dominant clonotypes were again the most abundant among CD3+CD56-NKG2C+ cells in a handful of donors, at roughly 25-65%. Whether the expanded NKG2C-expressing T cell clones were specific for HCMV antigens remained unclear. The study sequenced eight donors, all healthy volunteers chosen at random: three men and five women. To determine HCMV serostatus, a commercial ELISA kit was used to detect HCMV-specific IgG in serum. For about 6 donors, bulk peripheral blood T-cell repertoires were additionally sequenced from unsorted PBMC. MIGEC handled demultiplexing of the reads and grouping by UMI, while MiTCR was used to assemble and quantify clonotypes. Only TCR cDNA sequences supported by at least two reads were kept to exclude erroneous sequences. The tcR package was used for downstream repertoire analysis, and clonotypes were matched across fractions by CDR3 nucleotide sequence plus V segment. VDJmatch was used to annotate antigen specificity against VDJdb, with one amino acid substitution in CDR3 allowed.

The receptor's source is a woman aged 18 to 35 in good health. The V and J segments used are TRBV7-3 and TRBJ2-1; too little of a D gene remains to name it. The sequenced sample consisted of PBMCs. The CDR3 is CASSSLYGDDEQFF. The DNA reads as follows: TGTGCCAGCAGCTCCCTCTATGGGGATGATGAGCAGTTCTTC.